This paragraph reports one T cell receptor beta chain. The data are from a study of control samples from healthy donors and cancer patients. The method was immunoSEQ multiplex PCR; TCRdb's version includes in-frame clones alone and lacks a portion of them. Of about 150,000 clones listed, just under 95% were seen once; the top ten hold around 6.2%. The sequenced material came from blood. This TCR was recovered from a man aged 40-55 years in good health.

The CDR3 spells CASSQVNTEAFF. The CDR3 DNA sequence: TGCGCCAGCAGCCAAGTTAACACTGAAGCTTTCTTT. This chain uses TRBV4-1 with TRBJ1-1; D gene uncertain. CDR1 MGHRA and CDR2 YSYEKL come from the germline V gene. The CDR3 runs to 12 residues. Trimming took off 1 base at V and 2 bases at J, with 2 bases between the two ends.